The following is a TCR beta chain sequence with its context. Its antigen remains unidentified. Template-switching 5'RACE yielded the TCR cDNA; a universal primer site and UMIs were added in the process. TCRdb recomputed calls from the 5' RACE reads with MiXCR, one row per CDR3 protein. The data show about 170,000 distinct CDR3 sequences, approximately 10% seen once. This sample is part of a study of T cells after yellow fever vaccination. General study points: FACS-sorted repertoires could harbor abundant contaminating bulk-population clonotypes. Post-booster samples contained most primary-vaccination clones (around 95% CD4, 70% to 90% CD8). Faster peaking, at day 5 versus 15, marked a secondary response that was weaker.

V lost 9 bases and J lost 5; bases outside the gene matches: 9. The CDR3 is 14 residues long. Germline-derived CDR1 and CDR2 are SNHLY and FYNNEI. This TCR came from a man in his late teens or twenties who received the YFV17D yellow fever vaccine. This chain uses TRBV2 with TRBJ2-1, with TRBD1 identical over 8 bases. The sequencing used CD8+ T cells sorted from PBMCs, collected 15 days after the yellow fever booster vaccination. Here the CDR3 DNA reads TGTGCCAGGAGACCGGGACAGGTCGACAATGAGCAGTTCTTC. Translation: CARRPGQVDNEQFF. The entire variable domain, with the rest obtained from reference TRBV2 and TRBJ2-1, is as follows: EPEVTQTPSHQVTQMGQEVILRCVPISNHLYFYWYRQILGQKVEFLVSFYNNEISEKSEIFDDQFSVERPDGSNFTLKIRSTKLEDSAMYFCARRPGQVDNEQFFGPGTRLTVL.